The sequence of this TCR beta chain was determined in a study of CD8 T cells in Susac syndrome. The germline V gene encodes CDR1 LNHDA and CDR2 SQIVND (reference sequence). This CDR3 region has 13 residues. Trimming removed 2 bases from V and 1 base from J, with 5 bases in between. Sequencing of TCR beta was performed on blood CD8+ T cells and on blood CD4+ T cells. Stable or active relapsing-remitting multiple sclerosis, untreated and meeting revised McDonald criteria, defined the controls. Negative isolation yielded CD4+ and CD8+ T cells, and FACS enriched TEMRA cells. After extraction with the RNeasy kit, about 0.45 to 1 ug of the RNA was reverse transcribed using random hexamers. An immunoSEQ multiplex PCR amplified TCR beta CDR3 over 54 Vbeta and 13 Jbeta. TCRdb re-called the immunoSEQ multiplex PCR reads through MiXCR, storing one row per CDR3 protein. The repertoire holds about 300,000 distinct CDR3 sequences, 65% to 90% seen once, with roughly 0.21% in the top ten.

This chain uses TRBV19 with TRBJ1-1; no firm D call. The receptor comes from a human donor with multiple sclerosis. The sample comprised CD8+ T cells from PBMCs. The CDR3 loop reads CASSIMGNTEAFF. CDR3 DNA sequence: TGTGCCAGTAGTATAATGGGGAACACTGAAGCTTTCTTT.